The T cell receptor (beta chain) under discussion was sequenced for a study of CD8 T cells in Susac syndrome. RNA in amounts of about 0.45 to 1 ug was reverse transcribed with random hexamers. Across 54 Vbeta and 13 Jbeta, TCR beta CDR3 was amplified with immunoSEQ multiplex PCR. TCRdb reprocessed the immunoSEQ multiplex PCR reads with MiXCR, giving one entry per CDR3 protein. Here the sample spans 200,000 to 300,000 distinct CDR3 sequences, about 94% being singletons. This CDR3 contains 13 residues. Trimming cost V 6 bases and J 8 bases, with 16 bases left between them. Germline CDR1 MNHEY, CDR2 SMNVEV (reference sequence). The study sequenced TCR beta in blood CD8+ and CD4+ T cells. Negative isolation yielded CD8+ and CD4+ T cells; FACS enriched TEMRA cells.

The J gene is TRBJ1-2, the V gene TRBV27, with D possibly matching TRBD1 (5 bases). The source is a human donor with multiple sclerosis. The sequenced material came from CD4+ T cells from PBMCs. The CDR3 here is CASRPGPAGGYTF. For the CDR3, the DNA is TGTGCCAGCAGGCCAGGGCCCGCAGGGGGCTACACCTTC.